This T cell receptor (beta chain) was documented in a study of vaccination effects on CD4 cells after COVID-19 (dated by TCRdb to between 2021 and 2022). With regard to the full study: To identify antigen-specific CD4+ T cell clonotypes by their expansion, the ViraFEST assay first stimulated PBMC with viral peptide pools and then applied TCR sequencing. The study compared SARS-CoV-2 spike-specific CD4+ TCR repertoires before and after mRNA vaccination in COVID-19 convalescent patients and infection-naive vaccine recipients. Participants received two doses of either the BNT162b2 or the mRNA-1273 mRNA SARS-CoV-2 vaccine. Some 2 million PBMC per well were cultured with 8.5 to 10 ug/ml peptides in IMDM containing about 5% human AB serum, 10 IU/ml IL-2 and gentamicin. Altogether, roughly 10 COVID-19 convalescent patients and a handful of SARS-CoV-2-naive healthy vaccine recipients made up the full study. Cultures from other donors in the study were sequenced using the Oncomine TCR Beta short-read assay on an Illumina iSeq 100. What the authors observed across the whole study: In healthy vaccine recipients, vaccine-induced clones were almost all SARS-CoV-2 mono-reactive, with only 1 of 255 being cross-reactive with common cold coronaviruses. Both infection-induced and vaccine-induced clones contracted markedly at late post-vaccination timepoints, which is consistent with waning T cell responses. The study was limited by a small number of convalescent patients, and early post-infection timepoints were lacking.

Library construction relied on the immunoSEQ multiplex PCR assay. TCR beta CDR3 sequencing was performed on DNA from the cultured, isolated CD4+ T cells. Per the source publication's procedure: Non-productive TCR sequences were discarded, and reads were trimmed to the CDR3 region, with only CDR3s of 7 or more amino acids retained. Antigen-specific clonotypes were identified using the MANAFEST web app by comparison of expansion in peptide wells against reference cultures. For clones to be considered positive, expansion at FDR<0.05 versus reference and all other wells, an odds ratio above 5, and a frequency above 0.1% in two replicate wells were required. Clonotypes significantly expanded in SARS-CoV-2 spike wells and in at least one common cold coronavirus spike condition were defined as cross-reactive. Using the stringdist R package, CDR3 similarity was measured by Levenshtein distance, and unrooted trees were constructed with ape in R 3.6.1. TCRdb re-hosts the immuneACCESS table, in-frame sequences only. Its copies lack some clones; in the studies checked, an unresolved V gene accounts for under half of them, and the cause for the rest is not known. The V and J calls and clone size were taken over from that table, and D and trimming were inferred from the DNA. The sample records about 76,000 clones, 60% to 80% of which are singletons. The top ten hold about 2% of the sample.

V is cut back by 6 bases and J by 1 base, with 4 bases in the junction unmatched. The CDR3, cysteine through phenylalanine, is 14 amino acids long. The DNA shown is the 42-base CDR3, in frame from base 1. According to the germline V gene, CDR1 reads SNHLY and CDR2 reads FYNNEI. Turning to this clone: Its antigen has not been determined. Per-nucleotide qualities are absent, and no much larger clonotype sits a single base away.

After about 10 days of culture, CD4+ T cells were isolated with the EasySep CD4+ T cell isolation kit. Healthy vaccine recipients had no prior SARS-CoV-2 infection, confirmed by negative nucleocapsid antibodies before and after vaccination. On days 3 and 7, half of the culture medium was replaced with fresh IL-2-containing medium. Unless noted otherwise, every peptide stimulation condition was cultured in triplicate wells. PBMC were separated from whole blood using Ficoll-Paque Plus gradient centrifugation and were then either cryopreserved at -140C or used fresh. The QIAamp micro DNA kit was used to extract genomic DNA from the cultured CD4+ T cells.

Here the chain combines TRBV2 and TRBJ1-1, with TRBD1 identical over 8 junction bases. The specimen was CD4+ T cells from PBMCs cultured without peptide, collected before COVID-19 vaccination. The TCR originated in a human donor who received a COVID-19 vaccine. The CDR3 is CASSRTGRNTEAFF. The DNA sequence is TGTGCCAGCAGCCGGACAGGGAGGAACACTGAAGCTTTCTTT.